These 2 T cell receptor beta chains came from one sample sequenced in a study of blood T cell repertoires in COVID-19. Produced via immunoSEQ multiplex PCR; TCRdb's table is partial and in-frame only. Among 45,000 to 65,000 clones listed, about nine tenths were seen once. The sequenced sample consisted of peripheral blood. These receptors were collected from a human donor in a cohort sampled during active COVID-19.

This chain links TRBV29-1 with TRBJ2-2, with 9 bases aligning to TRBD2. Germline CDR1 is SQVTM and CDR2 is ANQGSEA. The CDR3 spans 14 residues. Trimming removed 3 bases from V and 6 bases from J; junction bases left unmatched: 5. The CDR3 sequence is CSVERLAGPGELFF. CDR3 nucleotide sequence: TGCAGCGTTGAGCGGCTAGCGGGGCCCGGGGAGCTGTTTTTT.

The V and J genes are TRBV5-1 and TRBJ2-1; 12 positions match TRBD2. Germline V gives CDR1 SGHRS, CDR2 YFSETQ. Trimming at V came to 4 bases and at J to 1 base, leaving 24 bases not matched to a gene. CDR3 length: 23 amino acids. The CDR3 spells CASSTGGSPTRTSGKGSYNEQFF. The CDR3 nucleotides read TGCGCCAGCAGCACCGGAGGATCCCCGACCCGGACTAGCGGGAAGGGGTCCTACAATGAGCAGTTCTTC.